This record covers a single T cell receptor beta chain. The data are from a study of blood T cell repertoires in COVID-19. Study-wide context: Spain, Italy and the United States supplied samples that represented acute and convalescent COVID-19.

Original data processing: Reference gene primer amplification gave estimated nucleated cell counts. Sequenced by immunoSEQ multiplex PCR; TCRdb stores in-frame clones only, minus some. V, J and clone size are taken as reported in that table, and D and trimming were inferred from the DNA itself. Of fewer than 300,000 clones listed, about nine tenths are singletons. The V end lost 5 bases, the J end lost 3 bases, and 17 bases lay between the germline ends. The germline CDR1 and CDR2 sequences are KGHSH and LQKENI. This CDR3 is built from 16 residues. The chain couples TRBV18 to TRBJ1-5; TRBD1 is a possible D gene (6 bases). This receptor was obtained from a woman in her 30s who had recovered from COVID-19. Sequenced: PBMCs or T cells enriched from blood (not recorded which). The CDR3 here is CASSTGTRLNNQPQHF. CDR3 sequence (DNA): TGTGCCAGCTCAACGGGGACAAGGCTTAACAATCAGCCCCAGCATTTT.